This TCR beta chain was identified during a study of blood T cell repertoires in COVID-19 (dated by TCRdb to the early 2020s). For context, the study as a whole: Samples from collaborators originated in the United States, Italy and Spain and spanned both the acute and convalescent phases of COVID-19. The material from the prospective study consisted of cDNA or gDNA derived from T cells, B-cell-depleted T cells, or PBMCs. Subjects who had been exposed to COVID-19, were actively infected with it, or had recovered from it provided the deeply sampled blood TCRbeta repertoires that made up the dataset. The repertoires were released in a freely available public database intended as a resource for research on the immune response to SARS-CoV-2. Samples were obtained from the ongoing ImmuneRACE study (first 160 participants) and from 1,200 or so subjects provided by 6 global collaborators. Nearly every sample came with metadata listing a de-identified subject ID, COVID-19 status, age in years and sex. Where HLA class I and class II types were available, the types were taken from metadata supplied by the sample provider, not from assay-based typing. Beyond this particular receptor, the publication reports: The amount of clinical and demographic metadata varied by source and participant and was provided uncurated.

A word on this clone: Its antigen has not been determined. No base quality values were provided; no much bigger clone lies one nucleotide off.

Each collaborating institution followed its own protocols to collect whole blood in K2EDTA tubes. For TCRbeta analysis, collaborators shipped samples in one of three forms: frozen whole blood, isolated PBMCs, or DNA extracted from either of those sample types. The germline V gene (reference sequence) gives CDR1 as SEHNR and CDR2 as FQNEAQ. V loses 1 base of germline sequence and J loses 0 bases, and the interval between the two ends is 6 bases. The cysteine opens and the phenylalanine closes a CDR3 of 14 amino acids. The kept DNA is CDR3 alone, 42 bases in frame from the first base. The immunoSEQ Assay, a bias-controlled multiplex PCR, was used to amplify TCRbeta CDR3 regions from genomic DNA. As for the original processing: The number of nucleated cells in each sample was estimated from the amplification of reference gene primers within the assay. Sequence reads were collapsed and filtered to measure the absolute abundance of every unique TCRbeta CDR3 rearrangement. For each sample, productive Simpson clonality was calculated by taking the square root of Simpson's diversity index across productive rearrangements. This is the immuneACCESS table as TCRdb keeps it, with only in-frame sequences that have V and J called. A part of the clones is gone; compared with another copy, unresolved V genes explain less than half, and the rest is unexplained. That table gives V, J and clone size, and the DNA gave D and trimming. The sample includes some 250,000 clones, with roughly 90% observed a single time. The top ten constitute 0.65% to 0.95% of the sample.

Sequencing was performed on peripheral blood. The clonotype was recovered from a young woman with acute or convalescent COVID-19. Rearrangement joined TRBV7-9 to TRBJ1-1, with the identity of the D gene unclear. Here the CDR3 is given as CASSLGEVNTEAFF. In nucleotide form, the sequence is TGTGCCAGCAGCTTAGGTGAGGTGAACACTGAAGCTTTCTTT. The CDR3, completed at both ends by the reference TRBV7-9 and TRBJ1-1 genes, gives the full variable domain DTGVSQNPRHKITKRGQNVTFRCDPISEHNRLYWYRQTLGQGPEFLTYFQNEAQLEKSRLLSDRFSAERPKGSFSTLEIQRTEQGDSAMYLCASSLGEVNTEAFFGQGTRLTVV.